The present entry profiles one TCR beta chain with its context. Its target is unknown. One entry per CDR3 protein, called by TCRdb with MiXCR from the reads. In the table there are around 710,000 distinct CDR3 sequences, approximately 32% of which are singletons. V lost 5 bases to trimming and J lost 8 bases, with 21 bases between them. This CDR3 is built from 15 residues. Germline V lookup: CDR1 MNHNS, CDR2 SASEGT. The source of the sample is a study of T cell repertoires in cytomegalovirus infection. Study at large: Alongside well-studied HLA-B-restricted CMV epitopes, recently identified HLA-C-restricted CMV epitopes were also used.

The material sequenced was cultured CD8+ T cells from PBMCs, taken from culture after CMV antigen stimulation. The rearrangement joins TRBV6-1 to TRBJ1-2; weak D call: TRBD1 (5 bases). The sequence was collected from a human donor in good health (CMV status not recorded). Some clones in this sample may be carry-over from other donors' samples. In DNA form, the CDR3 reads TGTGCCAGCAGTTACGATCAGGGCCCCCTATGGGGCTACACCTTC. This sequence encodes CASSYDQGPLWGYTF.